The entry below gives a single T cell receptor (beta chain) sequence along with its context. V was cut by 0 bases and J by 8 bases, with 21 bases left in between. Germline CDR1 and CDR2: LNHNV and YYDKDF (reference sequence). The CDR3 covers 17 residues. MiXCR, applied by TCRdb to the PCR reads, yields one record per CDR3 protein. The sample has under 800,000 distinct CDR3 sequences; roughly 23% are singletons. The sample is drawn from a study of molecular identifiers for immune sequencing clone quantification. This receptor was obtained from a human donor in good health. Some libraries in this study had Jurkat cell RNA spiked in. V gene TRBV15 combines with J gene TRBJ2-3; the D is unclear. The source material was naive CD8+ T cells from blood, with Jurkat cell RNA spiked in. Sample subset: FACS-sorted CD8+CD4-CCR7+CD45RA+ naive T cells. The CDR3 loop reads CATSRDKSWGLLGTQYF. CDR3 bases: TGTGCCACCAGCAGAGATAAGTCCTGGGGATTGCTAGGTACGCAGTATTTT.